The 7 T cell receptor beta chains in this list originate from one sample, sequenced in a study of response to subunit inactivated influenza vaccine (dated by TCRdb to the late 2010s). Preparation of the library involved RT-PCR. Sequencer: Illumina HiSeq 2500. TCRdb reprocessing: public reads trimmed at Q25 with fastp, clones called with MiXCR, in-frame beta chains kept. Here each entry gathers all rows of one CDR3 protein and keeps the most common genes and DNA. The sample table records just over 300,000 distinct CDR3 sequences; about 20% of these occur just once. The biggest ten clones account for about 9.3% of the sample. This specimen consisted of PBMCs from blood, obtained about 20 months after vaccination. The receptors were gathered from a man aged 45 to 70 who received an inactivated influenza vaccine. Donor details come from another sample of the same person, matched by shared clones.

The chain has TRBV9 and TRBJ2-1; a possible D gene is TRBD2 (5 bases). The germline V gene encodes CDR1 SGDLS and CDR2 YYNGEE. The CDR3 contains 11 residues. The V end was cut by 3 bases, the J end by 7 bases, with 5 bases between. CDR3 nucleotides: TGTGCCAGCAGCGCGGGAAATGAGCAGTTCTTC. This encodes CASSAGNEQFF.

This clonotype was counted a few times. The chain is built from TRBV28 and TRBJ2-7; TRBD1 matches at 9 bases. Per germline, CDR1 MDHEN and CDR2 SYDVKM. The CDR3 consists of 16 residues. Trimming at V came to 6 bases and at J to 5 bases, leaving 14 bases not matched to a gene. The CDR3 region has the DNA TGTGCCAGCAGCTTCACCCCGGGACAGGGTTTCGACGAGCAGTACTTC. It encodes CASSFTPGQGFDEQYF.

This clonotype was counted a few times. The V call is TRBV27, the J call TRBJ1-2; D call uncertain. V lost 8 bases, J lost 4 bases, and 8 bases lay in between. Germline V gene lookup returns CDR1 MNHEY and CDR2 SMNVEV (reference sequence). The CDR3 sequence is 11 residues long. The CDR3 loop reads CASGTFYGYTF. The CDR3 nucleotides read TGTGCCAGCGGCACCTTCTATGGCTACACCTTC.

The V gene is TRBV5-1, the J gene TRBJ2-5; D uncertain. In germline, CDR1 is SGHRS, CDR2 YFSETQ. Between the trimmed V and J ends, which lost 6 bases and 5 bases, there was a span of 17 bases. The CDR3 totals 14 residues. The DNA of the CDR3 is TGCGCCAGCAACCAGCTTGGAGTAGGCGAGACCCAGTACTTC. This sequence encodes CASNQLGVGETQYF.

This clonotype was counted ten times or more. The chain joins TRBV12-3 or TRBV12-4 to TRBJ1-5; 10 bases are a match to TRBD1. This CDR3 region has 14 residues. The trim removed 5 bases at V and 6 bases at J, leaving 4 bases unmatched. The CDR3 is CASSDWDRGQPQHF. The CDR3 DNA follows: TGTGCCAGCAGTGACTGGGACAGGGGTCAGCCCCAGCATTTT.

J is TRBJ1-1 and V is TRBV4-2; 7 bases align to TRBD1. The CDR3 consists of 17 residues. Trimming at V came to 0 bases and at J to 2 bases, leaving 9 bases not matched to a gene. CDR1 and CDR2 from the germline V gene are LGHNA and YNFKEQ. CDR3 amino acids: CASSQDPTGAVNTEAFF. The CDR3 coding sequence is TGTGCCAGCAGCCAAGACCCTACAGGGGCAGTAAACACTGAAGCTTTCTTT.

The chain couples TRBV12-3 or TRBV12-4 to TRBJ1-1, with D maybe TRBD1 (5 bases). V was trimmed by 6 bases and J by 4 bases, leaving 18 bases between them. The CDR3 loop spans 15 amino acids. The CDR3 DNA reads TGTGCCAGCAGCCGGGACCGAAGGTTAGGCACTGAAGCTTTCTTT. Translating it yields CASSRDRRLGTEAFF.